The entry below describes one T cell receptor (beta chain). These data are taken from a study of blood T cell repertoires in COVID-19. The CDR3 length is 14 residues. Trimming shortened V by 7 bases and J by 8 bases, and 20 bases separated the two germline ends. Germline CDR1 reads MNHEY; CDR2 reads SVGAGI. Sequencing used immunoSEQ multiplex PCR; TCRdb keeps in-frame clones, though not all of them. In the table there are 300,000 to 400,000 clones, roughly nine tenths of which are singletons. Two consecutive negative NP/OP PCR tests, clearance, or resolved symptoms defined Cohort 3 recovery. The specimen sequenced was PBMCs or T cells enriched from blood (not recorded which). The chain joins TRBV6-5 to TRBJ1-1, with D uncertain. The source of this sequence is a man in his 60s who had recovered from COVID-19. The CDR3 sequence is CASIKIPGRGEAFF. Written as DNA, the CDR3 is TGTGCCAGCATAAAAATCCCGGGTAGAGGGGAAGCTTTCTTT.